This T cell receptor beta chain was identified during a study of T-cell memory formation after mild COVID-19. Study-wide points: Most CD4+ clones that shrank were in CM and EM, while CD8+ ones turned up in EMRA.

Using its own MiXCR run on the 5' RACE reads, TCRdb lists one record per CDR3 protein. Found here are 400,000 to 500,000 distinct CDR3 sequences, about 20% of them singletons; the top ten hold around a fifth. The V segment lost 7 bases and the J segment 4 bases; nucleotides outside the gene matches: 8. The CDR3 is 16 residues long. The V gene's germline CDR1 is MNHEY and CDR2 SMNVEV (reference sequence). Turning to this clonotype: Its antigen remains unknown.

This rearrangement joins TRBV27 to TRBJ2-2; 11 bases agree with TRBD2. The source material was PBMCs or a T cell subset sorted from them (not recorded which). The clonotype was recovered from a young man who had mild COVID-19 (a few samples of this study predate the infection). Cell type and time point are not known. The CDR3 loop is CASKGSGGASTGELFF. CDR3 in DNA: TGTGCCAGCAAAGGTAGCGGGGGGGCCAGCACCGGGGAGCTGTTTTTT.